The rows below give T cell receptor beta chains drawn from one sample of a study of early stage breast cancer tumors. Clones were sequenced by immunoSEQ multiplex PCR, and TCRdb holds only the in-frame ones, with some missing. The sample lists about 5,500 clones; around 70% were seen once. Sequenced material: normal breast tissue next to the tumor. The receptors were sampled from a person between 60 and 69 years old with breast cancer. The CDR3 runs from the conserved cysteine through the conserved F or W. The D gene is left open where the match is weak. Expanded clones are given a class, and other clones once, few, many or no size at all.

TRBV7-9	.	TRBD1	TRBJ1-2	CASSLGGQLYYGYTF	TGTGCCAGCAGCTTAGGGGGACAGTTATACTATGGCTACACCTTC
TRBV14	.	TRBD2	TRBJ2-7	CASRTSGGRYEQYF	TGTGCCAGCAGGACAAGCGGGGGTCGGTACGAGCAGTACTTC
TRBV6-6	.	TRBD1	TRBJ2-1	CASSTTGGLNEQFF	TGTGCCAGCTCGACGACAGGGGGACTGAATGAGCAGTTCTTC
TRBV9	few	.	TRBJ2-6	CASSVQGSGANVLTF	TGTGCCAGCAGCGTTCAGGGTTCTGGGGCCAACGTCCTGACTTTC
TRBV4-2	few	.	TRBJ2-2	CASRQPQADPNTGELFF	TGTGCCAGCAGACAACCCCAAGCGGACCCGAACACCGGGGAGCTGTTTTTT
TRBV19	.	TRBD1	TRBJ1-5	CASSPGTGGMVSNQPQHF	TGTGCCAGTAGTCCCGGGACAGGGGGAATGGTAAGCAATCAGCCCCAGCATTTT
TRBV28	.	.	TRBJ1-5	CAVAAGWDQPQHF	TGTGCCGTGGCGGCAGGGTGGGATCAGCCCCAGCATTTT
TRBV9	.	.	TRBJ1-5	CASSVGGNHQPQHF	TGTGCCAGCAGCGTAGGAGGGAATCATCAGCCCCAGCATTTT
TRBV23-1	once	.	TRBJ1-1	CASSHPENGPSTEAFF	TGCGCCAGCAGTCACCCCGAAAATGGACCGAGCACTGAAGCTTTCTTT
TRBV6-1	once	.	TRBJ2-3	CASSGTHTDTQYF	TGTGCCAGCAGCGGGACTCACACAGATACGCAGTATTTT
TRBV7-8	.	TRBD1	TRBJ2-2	CASSSDRGDTGELFF	TGTGCCAGCAGCTCGGACAGGGGGGACACCGGGGAGCTGTTTTTT
TRBV6-4	few	.	TRBJ2-1	CASSDVDYNEQFF	TGTGCCAGCAGTGACGTGGACTACAATGAGCAGTTCTTC
TRBV29-1	.	TRBD1	TRBJ2-3	CSVEALLRDRVTYTQYF	TGCAGCGTTGAAGCGCTTTTACGGGACAGGGTCACATATACGCAGTATTTT
TRBV5-6	few	.	TRBJ1-1	CASSHRKGWNTEAFF	TGTGCCAGCAGCCACCGAAAGGGATGGAACACTGAAGCTTTCTTT
TRBV7-9	.	.	TRBJ1-2	CASSSDSLSGGYTF	TGTGCCAGCAGCTCCGACAGCCTGAGCGGCGGCTACACCTTC
TRBV5-1	.	.	TRBJ2-1	CASSALGGGRYNEQFF	TGCGCCAGCAGCGCCCTAGGGGGTGGGCGGTACAATGAGCAGTTCTTC
TRBV5-1	once	.	TRBJ2-3	CASSLVLALSTDTQYF	TGCGCCAGCAGCTTGGTCCTAGCCCTGAGCACAGATACGCAGTATTTT
TRBV7-9	.	TRBD1	TRBJ1-2	CASSRGQGQGGYTF	TGTGCCAGCAGCAGGGGACAGGGGCAGGGTGGCTACACCTTC
TRBV27	few	.	TRBJ1-1	CASSLLPPQLGAKAEAFF	TGTGCCAGCAGTTTATTACCCCCTCAATTGGGGGCTAAGGCTGAAGCTTTCTTT